The 20 T cell receptor beta chains given below trace back to one sample, sequenced in a study of vaccination and CD4 T cells after COVID-19. Sequenced with the Oncomine TCR Beta short-read assay was DNA taken from cultured CD4+ T cells. Using its own MiXCR run on the PCR reads, TCRdb lists one record per CDR3 protein. The data hold 20,000 to 25,000 distinct CDR3 sequences, with around 63% observed a single time. For these receptors, no antigen is known. The treatment is: roughly 10-day PBMC culture with coronavirus spike peptide pools or control peptides (ViraFEST assay). Sequencing was carried out using CD4+ T cells from blood, cultured in vitro. These receptors were collected from a human donor who had recovered from COVID-19.

This clonotype was counted a few times. V gene TRBV11-3 combines with J gene TRBJ2-3; D gene ambiguous. This CDR3 spans 13 amino acids. Trimming cost V 0 bases and J 5 bases, with 6 bases left between them. Germline CDR1 reads SGHNT; CDR2 reads YENEEA. In DNA, the CDR3 is TGTGCCAGCAGCTTAGATCCGGGAGATACGCAGTATTTT. It translates to CASSLDPGDTQYF.

This chain uses TRBV7-9 with TRBJ1-5; 10 bases are a match to TRBD1. The CDR3 is made up of 15 amino acids. Per the germline V gene, CDR1 is SEHNR and CDR2 is FQNEAQ (reference sequence). Losses at the gene ends were 3 bases for V and 6 bases for J; bases not matched to a gene: 5. The CDR3 protein is CASSLGGQGFQPQHF. The CDR3 region has the DNA TGTGCCAGCAGCTTGGGGGGACAGGGGTTTCAGCCCCAGCATTTT. The full variable domain, in which reference TRBV7-9 and TRBJ1-5 provide the parts outside the CDR3, is DTGVSQNPRHKITKRGQNVTFRCDPISEHNRLYWYRQTLGQGPEFLTYFQNEAQLEKSRLLSDRFSAERPKGSFSTLEIQRTEQGDSAMYLCASSLGGQGFQPQHFGDGTRLSIL.

This clonotype was observed a handful of times. This chain connects TRBV20-1 to TRBJ1-5, with D unclear. Trimming took 6 bases from V and 0 from J, leaving 9 bases between them. Germline CDR1 DFQATT, CDR2 SNEGSKA (reference sequence). There are 13 residues in the CDR3. Here the CDR3 reads CSARRYSNQPQHF. The CDR3 bases are TGCAGTGCACGCAGGTATAGCAATCAGCCCCAGCATTTT.

With regard to this clonotype: A read error may produce the germline difference seen at one junction end. As DNA, the CDR3 is TGTGCTAGCAGCCTCCAGGGACTAGCGTCCGAGCAGTTCTTC. This sequence encodes CASSLQGLASEQFF. V is TRBV7-7 and J is TRBJ2-1, with 10 bases that match TRBD2. The CDR3 has 14 amino acids. Germline V gene data show CDR1 as SSHAT and CDR2 as FNYEAQ (reference sequence).

In DNA form, the CDR3 reads TGTGCCAGCAGCCCCACCACAGATAACTATGGCTACACCTTC. Translated, it gives CASSPTTDNYGYTF. The chain recombines TRBV6-1 with TRBJ1-2; D unresolved. Germline V gives CDR1 MNHNS, CDR2 SASEGT. The CDR3 covers 14 residues. Trimming took 6 bases from V and 1 from J, leaving 12 bases between them.

The chain recombines TRBV12-3 or TRBV12-4 with TRBJ1-2, with D possibly being TRBD1 (6 bases). The CDR3 is made up of 14 amino acids. Trimming shortened V by 8 bases and J by 7 bases, and 20 bases separated the two germline ends. CDR3: CASSPLPGGGGYTF. In DNA, the CDR3 is TGTGCCAGCTCTCCACTCCCGGGGGGCGGTGGCTACACCTTC.

This clonotype was seen a handful of times. V gene TRBV4-1 combines with J gene TRBJ2-5; 12 nucleotides match TRBD2. Germline CDR1 MGHRA, CDR2 YSYEKL. CDR3 size: 16 residues. J was trimmed by 2 bases and V by 5 bases; bases with no gene match: 6. DNA for the CDR3: TGCGCCAGCAGCTCGGGACTAGCGGGCGGACAAGAGACCCAGTACTTC. Its protein is CASSSGLAGGQETQYF.

CDR3 DNA sequence: TGTGCCAGCAGTTCGGGGACAGGGGAGAAGGGCTACACCTTC. Residues: CASSSGTGEKGYTF. The gene calls are TRBV28 and TRBJ1-2; 10 bases are a match to TRBD1. CDR3 size: 14 residues. With V trimmed by 4 bases and J by 8 bases, 7 bases remained unmatched. The germline V gene has CDR1 MDHEN and CDR2 SYDVKM.

The V call is TRBV30, the J call TRBJ1-1; no firm D call. Germline CDR1 is GTSNPN and CDR2 is SVGIG (reference sequence). The germline V and J ends were trimmed by 2 bases and 0 bases, with 10 bases remaining between them. The CDR3 consists of 14 residues. DNA for the CDR3: TGTGCCTGGAGTAGAGGCAGAATGAACACTGAAGCTTTCTTT. Its protein is CAWSRGRMNTEAFF.

This clonotype has just a few counts. The chain combines TRBV6-1 with TRBJ1-5; no reliable D call. Trimming stripped 6 bases from V and 0 bases from J, with 6 bases between. Looked up from germline, CDR1 is MNHNS and CDR2 is SASEGT. This CDR3 comprises 13 residues. The CDR3 DNA follows: TGTGCCAGCAGCCCTAGTAGCAATCAGCCCCAGCATTTT. Residues: CASSPSSNQPQHF.

This clonotype was detected only once. The chain joins TRBV7-2 to TRBJ2-1; TRBD1 matches 8 bases. V trimming: 5 bases; J trimming: 1 base; junction bases outside the gene matches: 4. The germline CDR1 and CDR2 sequences are SGHTA and FQGNSA. The CDR3 covers 15 residues. CDR3 sequence (DNA): TGTGCCAGCAGCGAAGACAGGGGATCCTACAATGAGCAGTTCTTC. Translating it yields CASSEDRGSYNEQFF.

The rearrangement uses TRBV4-3 and TRBJ2-7, with a tentative D call TRBD1 (6 bases). Germline V gene sequence: CDR1 LGHNA, CDR2 YSLEER. Trimming stripped 0 bases from V and 4 bases from J, with 16 bases between. This CDR3 has 16 amino acids. The CDR3 bases are TGCGCCAGCAGCCAAGATTCTGCCAGGGGAGAATACGAGCAGTACTTC. Translation: CASSQDSARGEYEQYF.

This rearrangement joins TRBV20-1 to TRBJ1-2; D not resolved. Trimming shortened V by 5 bases and J by 8 bases, and 9 bases separated the two germline ends. Germline values: CDR1 DFQATT, CDR2 SNEGSKA (reference sequence). This CDR3 is 10 amino acids long. The CDR3 region has the DNA TGCAGTGCTTTGAAAGGGGGCTACACCTTC. Encoded protein: CSALKGGYTF.

The J gene is TRBJ1-1, the V gene TRBV7-3; D gene ambiguous. The CDR3 consists of 15 residues. V lost 0 bases and J 1 base, leaving 9 bases between the germline ends. The V gene's germline CDR1 is SGHTA and CDR2 FQGTGA. This CDR3 reads CASSLTGMKNTEAFF. As DNA, the CDR3 is TGTGCCAGCAGCTTAACGGGGATGAAGAACACTGAAGCTTTCTTT.

The chain has TRBV20-1 and TRBJ2-5; D is possibly TRBD2 (6 bases). The V end was cut by 0 bases, the J end by 2 bases, with 7 bases between. Looked up from germline, CDR1 is DFQATT and CDR2 is SNEGSKA (reference sequence). The CDR3 runs 13 residues. The CDR3 protein is CSAREGLQETQYF. The CDR3 DNA follows: TGCAGTGCTAGAGAGGGACTGCAAGAGACCCAGTACTTC.

The chain uses TRBV6-1 and TRBJ1-1; D is possibly TRBD1 (5 bases). The CDR3 contains 15 residues. Germline CDR1 reads MNHNS; CDR2 reads SASEGT. With 5 bases removed from V and 4 bases from J, the gap between germline ends came to 17 bases. The CDR3 sequence is CASSTWGVGATEAFF. The CDR3 nucleotides are TGTGCCAGCAGTACATGGGGGGTGGGAGCCACTGAAGCTTTCTTT.

This clonotype has just a few counts. The chain combines TRBV6-4 with TRBJ2-2; D remains unclear. Trimming pared 10 bases from V and 2 bases from J, leaving 14 bases between. The CDR3 loop spans 14 amino acids. Per germline, CDR1 MRHNA and CDR2 SNTAGT. The CDR3 DNA sequence: TGTGCCACTAGAACAGCGTTCAACACCGGGGAGCTGTTTTTT. This translates into CATRTAFNTGELFF.

The genes are TRBV30 and TRBJ2-4; a weak D match, TRBD1 (5 bases). Germline CDR1 GTSNPN, CDR2 SVGIG (reference sequence). This CDR3 has 14 amino acids. V gave up 2 bases and J gave up 0 bases, with 8 bases separating them. CDR3 nucleotide sequence: TGTGCCTGGAGTATCACAGGAGCCAAAAACATTCAGTACTTC. It encodes CAWSITGAKNIQYF.

This clonotype was counted once. The chain couples TRBV15 to TRBJ2-7; the D call may be TRBD1 or TRBD2 (5 bases each). The V and J ends lost 1 base and 4 bases respectively, with 5 bases between them. The germline V gene has CDR1 LNHNV and CDR2 YYDKDF (reference sequence). The CDR3 consists of 12 residues. CDR3 protein: CATSRGGYEQYF. The CDR3 nucleotides are TGTGCCACCAGCAGAGGGGGGTACGAGCAGTACTTC.

The gene calls are TRBV7-9 and TRBJ1-3; weak D call: TRBD1 (5 bases). V was pared by 3 bases and J by 0 bases, with 9 bases between. This CDR3 contains 15 residues. Germline loops: CDR1 SEHNR, CDR2 FQNEAQ (reference sequence). Written as DNA, the CDR3 is TGTGCCAGCAGCTTGACAGCTGACTCTGGAAACACCATATATTTT. Protein: CASSLTADSGNTIYF.